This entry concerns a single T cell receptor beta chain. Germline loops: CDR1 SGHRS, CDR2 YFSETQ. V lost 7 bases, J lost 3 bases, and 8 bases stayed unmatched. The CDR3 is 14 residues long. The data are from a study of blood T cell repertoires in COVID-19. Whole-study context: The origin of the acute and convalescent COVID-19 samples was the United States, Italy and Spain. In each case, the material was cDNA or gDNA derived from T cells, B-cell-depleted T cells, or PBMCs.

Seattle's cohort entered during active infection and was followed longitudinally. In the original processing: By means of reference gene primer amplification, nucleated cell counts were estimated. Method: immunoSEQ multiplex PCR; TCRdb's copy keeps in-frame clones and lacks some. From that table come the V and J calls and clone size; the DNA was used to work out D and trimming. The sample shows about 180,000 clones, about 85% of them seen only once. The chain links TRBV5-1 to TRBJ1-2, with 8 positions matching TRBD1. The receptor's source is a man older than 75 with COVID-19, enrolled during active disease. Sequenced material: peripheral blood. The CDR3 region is CASSPGQGDYGYTF. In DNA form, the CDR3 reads TGCGCCAGCTCTCCAGGACAGGGTGACTATGGCTACACCTTC.